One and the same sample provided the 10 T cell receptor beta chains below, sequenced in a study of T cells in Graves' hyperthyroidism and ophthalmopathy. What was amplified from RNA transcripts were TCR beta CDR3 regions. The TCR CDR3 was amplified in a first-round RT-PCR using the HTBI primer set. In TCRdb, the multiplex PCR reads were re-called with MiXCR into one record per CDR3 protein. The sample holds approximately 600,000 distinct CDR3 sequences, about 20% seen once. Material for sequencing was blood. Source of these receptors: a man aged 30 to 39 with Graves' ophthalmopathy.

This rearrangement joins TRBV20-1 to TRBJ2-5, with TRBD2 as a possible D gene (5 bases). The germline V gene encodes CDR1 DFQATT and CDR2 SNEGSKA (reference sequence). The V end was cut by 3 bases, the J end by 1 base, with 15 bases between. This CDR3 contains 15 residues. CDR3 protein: CSASPQRALQETQYF. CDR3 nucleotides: TGCAGTGCTAGCCCCCAGAGGGCCCTCCAAGAGACCCAGTACTTC.

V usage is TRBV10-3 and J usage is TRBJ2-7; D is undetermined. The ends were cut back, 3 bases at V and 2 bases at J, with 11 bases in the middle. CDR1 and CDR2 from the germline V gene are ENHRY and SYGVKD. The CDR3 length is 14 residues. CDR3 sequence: CAISDSDVAYEQYF. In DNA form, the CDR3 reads TGTGCCATCAGTGATTCGGACGTGGCCTACGAGCAGTACTTC.

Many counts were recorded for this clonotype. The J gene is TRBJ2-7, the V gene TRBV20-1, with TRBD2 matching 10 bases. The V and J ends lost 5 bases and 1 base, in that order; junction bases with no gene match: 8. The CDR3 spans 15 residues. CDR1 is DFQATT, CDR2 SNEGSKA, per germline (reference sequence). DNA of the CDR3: TGCAGTGCTCGTGGGGCTAGCGGGGGATCCTACGAGCAGTACTTC. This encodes CSARGASGGSYEQYF.

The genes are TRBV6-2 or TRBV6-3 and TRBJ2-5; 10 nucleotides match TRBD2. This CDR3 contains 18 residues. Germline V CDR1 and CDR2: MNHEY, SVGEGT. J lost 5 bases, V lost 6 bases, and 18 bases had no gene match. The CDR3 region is CASSSSYISGRRGETQYF. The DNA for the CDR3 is TGTGCCAGCAGCTCATCGTACATTAGCGGGAGGCGGGGGGAGACCCAGTACTTC.

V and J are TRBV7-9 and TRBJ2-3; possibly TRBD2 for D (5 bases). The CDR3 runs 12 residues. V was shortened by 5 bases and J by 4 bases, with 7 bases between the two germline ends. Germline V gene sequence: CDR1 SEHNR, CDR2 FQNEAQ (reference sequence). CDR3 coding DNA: TGTGCCAGCAGCAATAGCGCAGATACGCAGTATTTT. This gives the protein CASSNSADTQYF. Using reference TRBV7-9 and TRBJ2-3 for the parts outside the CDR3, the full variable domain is DTGVSQNPRHKITKRGQNVTFRCDPISEHNRLYWYRQTLGQGPEFLTYFQNEAQLEKSRLLSDRFSAERPKGSFSTLEIQRTEQGDSAMYLCASSNSADTQYFGPGTRLTVL.

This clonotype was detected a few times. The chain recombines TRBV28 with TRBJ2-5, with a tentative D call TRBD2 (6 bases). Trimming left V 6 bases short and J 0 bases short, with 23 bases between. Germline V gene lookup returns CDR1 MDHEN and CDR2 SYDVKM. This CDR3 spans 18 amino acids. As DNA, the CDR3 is TGTGCCAGCAGCCCCTACGCCCCGGGGGTCACGTACCAAGAGACCCAGTACTTC. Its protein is CASSPYAPGVTYQETQYF.

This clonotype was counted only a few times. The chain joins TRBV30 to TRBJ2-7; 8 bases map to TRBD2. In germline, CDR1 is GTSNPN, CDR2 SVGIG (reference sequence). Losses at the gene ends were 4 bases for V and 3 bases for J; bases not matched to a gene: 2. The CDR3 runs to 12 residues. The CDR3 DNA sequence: TGTGCCTGGACAACTAGCGGCTACGAGCAGTACTTC. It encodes CAWTTSGYEQYF.

The CDR3 reads CASSVTSAYNEQFF. The CDR3 DNA reads TGTGCCAGCAGCGTAACTAGCGCGTACAATGAGCAGTTCTTC. This sequence joins TRBV9 and TRBJ2-1, with 7 bases matching TRBD2. The V and J ends lost 1 base and 4 bases, in that order; junction bases with no gene match: 2. CDR1 SGDLS and CDR2 YYNGEE come from the germline V gene. This CDR3 region has 14 residues.

The CDR3 DNA sequence: TGCAGTGCTAGAGAGGGCCTACCCTACTCTCTCTCTGGGGCCAACGTCCTGACTTTC. Protein: CSAREGLPYSLSGANVLTF. J is TRBJ2-6 and V is TRBV20-1; no clear D gene. Trimming pared 0 bases from V and 0 bases from J, leaving 18 bases between. Germline values: CDR1 DFQATT, CDR2 SNEGSKA (reference sequence). The CDR3 runs to 19 residues.

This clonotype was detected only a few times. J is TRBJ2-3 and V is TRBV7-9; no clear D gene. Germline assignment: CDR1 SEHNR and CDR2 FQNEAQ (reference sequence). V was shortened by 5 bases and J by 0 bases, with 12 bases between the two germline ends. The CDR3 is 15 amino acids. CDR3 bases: TGTGCCAGCAGCCCGGACCGTACTAGCACAGATACGCAGTATTTT. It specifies CASSPDRTSTDTQYF.